The 24 T cell receptor beta chains listed next were all sequenced from one sample in a study of control samples from healthy donors and cancer patients. Assay: immunoSEQ multiplex PCR; the TCRdb copy retains only in-frame clones and omits some. Of approximately 69,000 clones listed, roughly 90% were seen once; the top ten hold 5% to 7%. The sequencing sample was made of PBMCs. The receptors derive from a man aged 55 to 70 with colorectal cancer.

CDR3 sequence reads: CASSIRAGVIEETQYF. The CDR3 region has the DNA TGTGCCAGTAGTATCCGGGCTGGGGTAATCGAAGAGACCCAGTACTTC. The chain has TRBV19 and TRBJ2-5; D unclear. The CDR3 sequence is 16 residues long. V lost 3 bases, J lost 3 bases, and 17 bases lay in between. Germline assignment: CDR1 LNHDA and CDR2 SQIVND (reference sequence). Full variable domain (rest looked up from reference TRBV19 and TRBJ2-5): DGGITQSPKYLFRKEGQNVTLSCEQNLNHDAMYWYRQDPGQGLRLIYYSQIVNDFQKGDIAEGYSVSREKKESFPLTVTSAQKNPTAFYLCASSIRAGVIEETQYFGPGTRLLVL.

This clone was detected once. The J gene is TRBJ2-1, the V gene TRBV7-9; no firm D call. There are 8 residues in the CDR3. From germline, CDR1 is SEHNR and CDR2 FQNEAQ (reference sequence). V gave up 7 bases and J gave up 15 bases, with 7 bases separating them. The CDR3 region is CASTHLFF. In DNA, the CDR3 is TGTGCCAGCACCCATTTGTTCTTC.

V is TRBV5-1 and J is TRBJ1-6; 7 bases agree with TRBD1. V was clipped by 0 bases and J by 6 bases; unmatched bases: 0. The CDR3 totals 14 residues. Germline V gives CDR1 SGHRS, CDR2 YFSETQ. CDR3 in amino acids: CASSLGDSNSPLHF. The CDR3 DNA sequence: TGCGCCAGCAGCTTGGGGGACAGTAATTCACCCCTCCACTTT. Drawing the rest from reference TRBV5-1 and TRBJ1-6, the complete variable domain is KAGVTQTPRYLIKTRGQQVTLSCSPISGHRSVSWYQQTPGQGLQFLFEYFSETQRNKGNFPGRFSGRQFSNSRSEMNVSTLELGDSALYLCASSLGDSNSPLHFGNGTRLTVT.

The V gene is TRBV5-1, the J gene TRBJ1-1; 8 positions agree with TRBD1. The CDR3 totals 15 residues. With 4 bases clipped from V and 1 base from J, the junction kept 6 bases outside the gene matches. The germline gives CDR1 SGHRS, CDR2 YFSETQ. The CDR3 here is CASSPSGTGNTEAFF. Here the CDR3 DNA reads TGCGCCAGCAGCCCCTCCGGGACAGGGAACACTGAAGCTTTCTTT.

This chain uses TRBV6-5 with TRBJ2-3; 7 bases match TRBD2. Trimming took 2 bases from V and 8 from J; bases not matched to a gene: 7. Germline lookup yields CDR1 MNHEY and CDR2 SVGAGI. The CDR3 spans 14 residues. CDR3 residues: CASSYGGTGGTQYF. The DNA for the CDR3 is TGTGCCAGCAGTTACGGGGGGACGGGGGGTACGCAGTATTTT.

The rearrangement links TRBV7-6 to TRBJ2-3; 8 bases agree with TRBD2. The CDR3 spans 16 residues. Germline CDR1 SGHVS, CDR2 FNYEAQ. The ends lost 4 bases at V and 5 bases at J; junction bases unmatched: 11. CDR3 amino acids: CASSYRTSLMGDTQYF. Written as DNA, the CDR3 is TGTGCCAGCAGCTACCGGACTAGCCTCATGGGAGATACGCAGTATTTT.

This clone was counted once. The chain has TRBV2 and TRBJ2-7; the D is unclear. V dropped 7 bases and J dropped 3 bases, with 7 bases sitting between them. The germline V gene encodes CDR1 SNHLY and CDR2 FYNNEI. The CDR3 totals 11 residues. For the CDR3, the DNA is TGTGCCAGCACGGTATTCTACGAGCAGTACTTC. It is translated as CASTVFYEQYF. Looking up the rest from reference TRBV2 and TRBJ2-7 gives the full variable domain: EPEVTQTPSHQVTQMGQEVILRCVPISNHLYFYWYRQILGQKVEFLVSFYNNEISEKSEIFDDQFSVERPDGSNFTLKIRSTKLEDSAMYFCASTVFYEQYFGPGTRLTVT.

The V call is TRBV6-2 or TRBV6-3, the J call TRBJ2-7; weak D call: TRBD2 (6 bases). Trimming removed 4 bases at V and 3 bases at J, with 16 bases between. The germline gives CDR1 MNHEY, CDR2 SVGEGT. This CDR3 contains 15 residues. The CDR3 region is CASSSSGLINYEQYF. In DNA form, the CDR3 reads TGTGCCAGCAGTTCCTCAGGACTAATAAACTACGAGCAGTACTTC.

The rearrangement joins TRBV6-4 to TRBJ2-2; weak D call: TRBD2 (6 bases). With 0 bases removed from V and 1 base from J, the gap between germline ends came to 9 bases. Per the germline V gene, CDR1 is MRHNA and CDR2 is SNTAGT. The CDR3 contains 16 residues. The CDR3 DNA sequence: TGTGCCAGCAGTGACTCGGGGGACTTGAACACCGGGGAGCTGTTTTTT. The encoded protein is CASSDSGDLNTGELFF.

The chain combines TRBV30 with TRBJ2-1; D is ambiguous. The CDR3 length is 13 residues. Trimming shortened V by 2 bases and J by 7 bases, and 12 bases separated the two germline ends. Germline loops: CDR1 GTSNPN, CDR2 SVGIG (reference sequence). The CDR3: CAWSSERRNEQFF. CDR3 bases: TGTGCCTGGAGTTCGGAGAGGCGGAATGAGCAGTTCTTC.

The chain links TRBV7-9 to TRBJ2-1; the match to TRBD1 covers 10 bases. V shed 8 bases, J shed 6 bases, and the junction held 7 bases outside the gene matches. Germline V lookup: CDR1 SEHNR, CDR2 FQNEAQ (reference sequence). This CDR3 region has 14 residues. The DNA of the CDR3 is TGTGCCAGCTGTAGGGACAGGGGCGGCAATGAGCAGTTCTTC. Amino acid sequence: CASCRDRGGNEQFF.

This clone was detected a few times. The chain uses TRBV27 and TRBJ2-3, with 8 bases identical to TRBD2. Germline CDR1 and CDR2: MNHEY and SMNVEV (reference sequence). With 6 bases clipped from V and 2 bases from J, the junction kept 4 bases outside the gene matches. CDR3 size: 14 residues. In DNA form, the CDR3 reads TGTGCCAGCAGCCCCGGACTAGCCACAGATACGCAGTATTTT. Protein product: CASSPGLATDTQYF.

The chain combines TRBV5-6 with TRBJ2-7, with a possible D match to TRBD2 (5 bases). Trimming removed 3 bases from V and 7 bases from J, with 20 bases in between. This CDR3 spans 15 amino acids. Looked up from germline, CDR1 is SGHDT and CDR2 is YYEEEE. CDR3 protein: CASSWERTRATEQYF. For the CDR3, the DNA is TGTGCCAGCAGCTGGGAACGGACTCGAGCTACGGAGCAGTACTTC. Combining the CDR3 with reference TRBV5-6 and TRBJ2-7 gives the whole variable domain DAGVTQSPTHLIKTRGQQVTLRCSPKSGHDTVSWYQQALGQGPQFIFQYYEEEERQRGNFPDRFSGHQFPNYSSELNVNALLLGDSALYLCASSWERTRATEQYFGPGTRLTVT.

A few counts support this clone. The V gene is TRBV6-1, the J gene TRBJ1-2; D not resolved. V was shortened by 3 bases and J by 2 bases, with 4 bases between the two germline ends. This CDR3 region has 12 residues. Germline V gene data show CDR1 as MNHNS and CDR2 as SASEGT. CDR3: CASSDGNYGYTF. Here the CDR3 DNA reads TGTGCCAGCAGTGACGGAAACTATGGCTACACCTTC.

The chain combines TRBV29-1 with TRBJ2-1; TRBD1 agrees at 10 bases. Germline CDR1 reads SQVTM; CDR2 reads ANQGSEA. The CDR3 totals 13 residues. The V segment lost 4 bases and the J segment 7 bases; nucleotides outside the gene matches: 4. The CDR3 DNA sequence: TGCAGCGTTGGACAGGGGGCGTTTAATGAGCAGTTCTTC. Its protein is CSVGQGAFNEQFF.

This clone is a singleton in its sample. The chain joins TRBV5-4 to TRBJ2-3; D gene unclear. Germline V CDR1 and CDR2: SGHNT, YYREEE (reference sequence). This CDR3 is built from 13 residues. V shed 4 bases and J shed 5 bases, with 11 bases lying between them. The chain's CDR3 is CASSQRDLDTQYF. The CDR3 bases are TGTGCCAGCAGCCAGAGAGACTTAGATACGCAGTATTTT. Variable domain in full (rest from reference TRBV5-4 and TRBJ2-3): ETGVTQSPTHLIKTRGQQVTLRCSSQSGHNTVSWYQQALGQGPQFIFQYYREEENGRGNFPPRFSGLQFPNYSSELNVNALELDDSALYLCASSQRDLDTQYFGPGTRLTVL.

The chain links TRBV7-3 to TRBJ2-1; 12 nucleotides agree with TRBD2. Germline V lookup: CDR1 SGHTA, CDR2 FQGTGA. The V gene end was trimmed by 2 bases and the J gene end by 8 bases; junction bases not matched to a gene: 4. The CDR3 consists of 15 residues. CDR3 region: CASSLASGGAYEQFF. DNA for the CDR3: TGTGCCAGCAGCTTAGCTAGCGGGGGGGCCTATGAGCAGTTCTTC.

The J gene is TRBJ2-7, the V gene TRBV5-6; a weak D match, TRBD1 (6 bases). V was shortened by 5 bases and J by 1 base, with 10 bases between the two germline ends. CDR1 and CDR2 (germline): SGHDT, YYEEEE. This CDR3 contains 13 residues. CDR3: CASRRTASYEQYF. The CDR3 DNA sequence: TGTGCCAGCAGGCGGACAGCGTCCTACGAGCAGTACTTC.

The chain couples TRBV27 to TRBJ2-1, with a weak D call TRBD2 (6 bases). Germline lookup yields CDR1 MNHEY and CDR2 SMNVEV (reference sequence). The CDR3 is 16 amino acids. V lost 2 bases and J 1 base, leaving 12 bases between the germline ends. The CDR3 nucleotides are TGTGCCAGCAGTTTAGGTGGGGGGTGGTCCTACAATGAGCAGTTCTTC. Translation: CASSLGGGWSYNEQFF.

The genes are TRBV19 and TRBJ1-2; D might be TRBD1 (5 bases). Germline lookup yields CDR1 LNHDA and CDR2 SQIVND (reference sequence). This CDR3 is built from 14 residues. V lost 5 bases and J lost 4, with 14 bases in between. This CDR3 is CASSVDTGLYGYTF. The CDR3 coding sequence is TGTGCCAGTAGTGTTGACACAGGACTCTATGGCTACACCTTC.

The chain recombines TRBV6-5 with TRBJ1-5; 10 positions match TRBD1. CDR1 MNHEY and CDR2 SVGAGI come from the germline V gene. The CDR3 consists of 15 residues. V was pared by 6 bases and J by 6 bases, with 8 bases of the junction left unmatched. As DNA, the CDR3 is TGTGCCAGCAGCGCCGGACAGGGGGTGGTTCAGCCCCAGCATTTT. Protein sequence: CASSAGQGVVQPQHF.

The chain joins TRBV7-9 to TRBJ1-1; no reliable D call. The CDR3 contains 14 residues. Trimming pared 3 bases from V and 4 bases from J, leaving 12 bases between. From germline, CDR1 is SEHNR and CDR2 FQNEAQ (reference sequence). Here the CDR3 DNA reads TGTGCCAGCAGCTTCGGGGTGACGGGCACTGAAGCTTTCTTT. Residues: CASSFGVTGTEAFF.

The chain carries TRBV7-9 and TRBJ2-3, with D perhaps TRBD2 (7 bases). The V end was cut by 1 base, the J end by 0 bases, with 11 bases between. This CDR3 has 16 amino acids. The germline CDR1 and CDR2 sequences are SEHNR and FQNEAQ (reference sequence). This CDR3 is CASSLGGGRSTDTQYF. The CDR3 nucleotides read TGTGCCAGCAGCTTAGGCGGGGGCCGTAGCACAGATACGCAGTATTTT.

The gene calls are TRBV7-9 and TRBJ2-1; 8 bases fit TRBD1. Losses at the gene ends were 5 bases for V and 6 bases for J; bases not matched to a gene: 3. The CDR3 is made up of 13 amino acids. Germline V gives CDR1 SEHNR, CDR2 FQNEAQ (reference sequence). The CDR3 nucleotides are TGTGCCAGCAGCCCTACAGGGGGCAATGAGCAGTTCTTC. Protein product: CASSPTGGNEQFF.